This T cell receptor beta chain was captured by sequencing in a study of radiotherapy plus CTLA-4 blockade in lung cancer. Overall study: Around a sixth of patients responded objectively, and roughly 30% achieved disease control.

The data were produced by immunoSEQ multiplex PCR, yet TCRdb's version contains in-frame clones alone and is incomplete. The data contain about 98,000 clones, 82% of them singletons. The study, taken as a whole, reports: Strongest reported response predictors: early blood clone changes and post-radiation interferon-beta.

It was focal radiation plus CTLA-4 blockade with ipilimumab that patients with chemo-refractory metastatic non-small-cell lung cancer received. With regard to this clone: Its target is unknown.

Sequenced material: peripheral blood, taken from a patient treated with radiotherapy plus ipilimumab. This sequence was found in a human donor with non-small cell lung cancer who had a partial response to radiotherapy plus ipilimumab.

CDR3 DNA: TGTGCCAGCCACGGGACTAGCGGGAGACGGGAGACCCAGTACTTC. Amino acid sequence: CASHGTSGRRETQYF. This chain joins TRBV6-1 and TRBJ2-5; TRBD2 matches at 14 bases. This CDR3 is built from 15 residues. Trimming took 8 bases from V and 5 from J; bases not matched to a gene: 7. Germline V CDR1 and CDR2: MNHNS, SASEGT.